This passage covers 18 T cell receptor beta chains from one sample sequenced in a study of T cells after yellow fever vaccination. TCRdb re-analysed the 5' RACE reads in MiXCR, keeping a single row per CDR3 protein. The repertoire consists of 250,000 to 300,000 distinct CDR3 sequences, with 8.7% occurring once and the leading ten covering around 3.3%. Sequenced here: CD4+ T cells sorted from PBMCs, sampled 5 days after the yellow fever booster vaccination. The receptors come from a young man who received the YFV17D yellow fever vaccine.

A single count supports this clonotype. This chain uses TRBV5-1 with TRBJ2-5; D might be TRBD1 or TRBD2, each matching 5 bases. The CDR3 covers 15 residues. Germline V gene lookup returns CDR1 SGHRS and CDR2 YFSETQ. V was pared by 0 bases and J by 4 bases, with 13 bases between. The DNA for the CDR3 is TGCGCCAGCAGCTTGGCCGGGACGGTTCCAGAGACCCAGTACTTC. It encodes CASSLAGTVPETQYF.

This clonotype was seen repeatedly, ten times or more. The CDR3 DNA reads as TGTGCCAGCAGTTACGGGGACGGGAGGACAGATACGCAGTATTTT. As protein: CASSYGDGRTDTQYF. The V gene is TRBV6-5, the J gene TRBJ2-3; 7 positions agree with TRBD2. CDR1 and CDR2 from the germline V gene are MNHEY and SVGAGI. Losses at the gene ends were 2 bases for V and 3 bases for J; bases not matched to a gene: 5. The length of the CDR3 is 15 residues.

The V call is TRBV7-2, the J call TRBJ2-5; TRBD2 agrees at 12 bases. There are 16 residues in the CDR3. Germline loops: CDR1 SGHTA, CDR2 FQGNSA. V lost 5 bases, J lost 2 bases, and 6 bases stayed unmatched. CDR3: CASSPASGGGQETQYF. The CDR3 nucleotides are TGTGCCAGCAGCCCGGCTAGCGGGGGGGGACAAGAGACCCAGTACTTC.

This clonotype showed up just a few times. The V call is TRBV20-1, the J call TRBJ2-1; 8 nucleotides match TRBD2. There are 14 residues in the CDR3. J lost 7 bases, V lost 2 bases, and 7 bases had no gene match. Germline V gene data show CDR1 as DFQATT and CDR2 as SNEGSKA (reference sequence). In DNA, the CDR3 is TGCAGTGCTAGAATAGCGGGGTACGATAATGAGCAGTTCTTC. It yields the protein CSARIAGYDNEQFF.

In this sample, this clonotype turned up many times. This chain joins TRBV11-2 and TRBJ2-1; D unresolved. Trimming removed 5 bases at V and 0 bases at J, with 14 bases between. The germline gives CDR1 SGHAT, CDR2 FQNNGV. The CDR3 is 16 residues long. DNA of the CDR3: TGTGCCAGCAGCCCCTCTCTGCGGAGCTCCTACAATGAGCAGTTCTTC. Translating it yields CASSPSLRSSYNEQFF. Complete variable domain (other parts from reference TRBV11-2 and TRBJ2-1): EAGVAQSPRYKIIEKRQSVAFWCNPISGHATLYWYQQILGQGPKLLIQFQNNGVVDDSQLPKDRFSAERLKGVDSTLKIQPAKLEDSAVYLCASSPSLRSSYNEQFFGPGTRLTVL.

The chain is built from TRBV12-3 or TRBV12-4 and TRBJ2-1; 7 nucleotides align to TRBD1. The CDR3 extends over 15 amino acids. The J segment lost 7 bases and the V segment lost 8 bases, leaving 14 bases of the junction unmatched. The CDR3: CASGPRGMLNNEQFF. The CDR3 DNA follows: TGTGCCAGCGGACCCAGGGGGATGTTGAATAATGAGCAGTTCTTC.

V usage is TRBV5-4 and J usage is TRBJ2-2, with D unclear. The CDR3 runs 16 residues. Germline V gene lookup returns CDR1 SGHNT and CDR2 YYREEE (reference sequence). Trimming left V 0 bases short and J 0 bases short, with 9 bases between. The CDR3 DNA reads as TGTGCCAGCAGCTTGGATGGACCGACGAACACCGGGGAGCTGTTTTTT. It is translated as CASSLDGPTNTGELFF.

Here the CDR3 reads CASSSRLAGLQYV. In nucleotides, the CDR3 is TGTGCCAGCAGTTCAAGACTAGCGGGGTTACAGTACGTC. The V call is TRBV6-5, the J call TRBJ2-7, with 11 bases lining up with TRBD2. The CDR3 length is 13 residues. CDR1 is MNHEY, CDR2 SVGAGI, per germline. The V gene end was trimmed by 4 bases and the J gene end by 10 bases; junction bases not matched to a gene: 6.

V and J are TRBV5-1 and TRBJ1-2, with 7 bases lining up with TRBD1. Looked up from germline, CDR1 is SGHRS and CDR2 is YFSETQ. V was pared by 4 bases and J by 6 bases, with 3 bases of the junction left unmatched. The CDR3 extends over 12 amino acids. The CDR3 DNA sequence: TGCGCCAGCAGCCCGACAGGGAATGGCTACACCTTC. It encodes CASSPTGNGYTF. The full variable domain, completed using reference TRBV5-1 and TRBJ1-2, is KAGVTQTPRYLIKTRGQQVTLSCSPISGHRSVSWYQQTPGQGLQFLFEYFSETQRNKGNFPGRFSGRQFSNSRSEMNVSTLELGDSALYLCASSPTGNGYTFGSGTRLTVV.

The rearrangement joins TRBV6-5 to TRBJ2-1; TRBD1 is a possible D gene (5 bases). The V gene's germline CDR1 is MNHEY and CDR2 SVGAGI. Trimming shortened V by 6 bases and J by 1 base, and 31 bases separated the two germline ends. CDR3 length: 21 amino acids. The CDR3 nucleotides read TGTGCCAGCAGGCAAGGTGGACAATTGGACAATTGGGCCCAATCCTACAATGAGCAGTTCTTC. Translating it yields CASRQGGQLDNWAQSYNEQFF.

This sequence joins TRBV4-3 and TRBJ1-1; no clear D. Trimming cost V 0 bases and J 6 bases, with 11 bases left between them. This CDR3 comprises 14 residues. Germline V gene sequence: CDR1 LGHNA, CDR2 YSLEER. CDR3 sequence (DNA): TGCGCCAGCAGCCAAGAGGCGGGAACCCCTGAAGCTTTCTTT. It encodes CASSQEAGTPEAFF.

This clonotype showed up just a few times. The rearrangement uses TRBV5-1 and TRBJ2-3; the D is unclear. Germline CDR1 reads SGHRS; CDR2 reads YFSETQ. The CDR3 sequence is 14 residues long. The V end was cut by 2 bases, the J end by 3 bases, with 10 bases between. CDR3 sequence (DNA): TGCGCCAGCAGCTTTCGGCAGTTTACAGATACGCAGTATTTT. It is translated as CASSFRQFTDTQYF.

J is TRBJ1-4 and V is TRBV15, with a tentative D call TRBD1 (5 bases). V was pared by 0 bases and J by 4 bases, with 12 bases between. This CDR3 is built from 16 residues. Germline CDR1 and CDR2: LNHNV and YYDKDF (reference sequence). The CDR3 nucleotides are TGTGCCACCAGCAGAGACTGGGACGGAATTAATGAAAAACTGTTTTTT. This codes for CATSRDWDGINEKLFF.

This clonotype has ten or more counts. V gene TRBV7-9 combines with J gene TRBJ2-7, with 9 bases identical to TRBD2. CDR3 length: 16 residues. Germline lookup yields CDR1 SEHNR and CDR2 FQNEAQ (reference sequence). V dropped 5 bases and J dropped 0; count of bases not matched to a gene: 8. DNA for the CDR3: TGTGCCAGCAGCGTATGGGGACTAGCCAGCTCCTACGAGCAGTACTTC. Protein: CASSVWGLASSYEQYF.

This rearrangement joins TRBV9 to TRBJ1-1; D perhaps matches TRBD1 (6 bases). V lost 0 bases and J lost 2, with 11 bases in between. The CDR3 consists of 15 residues. Germline V lookup: CDR1 SGDLS, CDR2 YYNGEE. CDR3 residues: CASSVEGTLNTEAFF. The CDR3 nucleotides are TGTGCCAGCAGCGTAGAGGGGACACTTAACACTGAAGCTTTCTTT. Filled out from reference TRBV9 and TRBJ1-1, the complete variable domain reads DSGVTQTPKHLITATGQRVTLRCSPRSGDLSVYWYQQSLDQGLQFLIQYYNGEERAKGNILERFSAQQFPDLHSELNLSSLELGDSALYFCASSVEGTLNTEAFFGQGTRLTVV.

This clonotype was detected a few times. This chain joins TRBV18 and TRBJ2-1, with TRBD1 identical over 11 bases. Germline V gene lookup returns CDR1 KGHSH and CDR2 LQKENI. V lost 3 bases to trimming and J lost 5 bases; unmatched junction nucleotides: 3. The CDR3 covers 15 residues. The CDR3 bases are TGTGCCAGCTCACCGGGACAGGGGGTAAACAATGAGCAGTTCTTC. The encoded protein is CASSPGQGVNNEQFF.

This clonotype was counted only a few times. The chain is built from TRBV20-1 and TRBJ1-1, with D possibly being TRBD1 (5 bases). V was trimmed by 6 bases and J by 0 bases, leaving 14 bases between them. The CDR3 sequence is 14 residues long. CDR1 and CDR2 from the germline V gene are DFQATT and SNEGSKA (reference sequence). CDR3 DNA sequence: TGCAGTGCCAGGCAGACGGGGGTGAACACTGAAGCTTTCTTT. Translating gives CSARQTGVNTEAFF.

The chain is built from TRBV10-3 and TRBJ1-1; 10 nucleotides line up with TRBD1. V lost 3 bases, J lost 5 bases, and 12 bases stayed unmatched. This CDR3 is 17 amino acids long. Per germline, CDR1 ENHRY and CDR2 SYGVKD. CDR3 in DNA: TGTGCCATCAGTGAAGGGGGGACAGGGGAGGTCGGTACTGAAGCTTTCTTT. It yields the protein CAISEGGTGEVGTEAFF.